A single T cell receptor beta chain is shown here with its context. The antigen is not known. The CDR3 is made up of 14 amino acids. V lost 1 base, J lost 4 bases, and 10 bases lay in between. Germline CDR1 SGHAT, CDR2 FQNNGV. Sequencing used immunoSEQ multiplex PCR; TCRdb keeps in-frame clones, though not all of them. The repertoire has fewer than 40,000 clones, around four fifths of them found once; the top ten carry 20% to 25%. The data stem from a study of pediatric ulcerative colitis. Study observations and caveats: Total lymphocyte DNA, not sorted subsets, was the template.

Sample: blood. The rearrangement links TRBV11-2 to TRBJ2-5, with D perhaps matching TRBD1 (5 bases). This TCR was recovered from a girl aged 5 to 17 with moderate ulcerative colitis. The CDR3 is CASSLATGTETQYF. CDR3 sequence (DNA): TGTGCCAGCAGCTTAGCAACAGGAACAGAGACCCAGTACTTC.